The 3 T cell receptor beta chains reported below all come from one sample, sequenced in a study of blood T cell repertoires in COVID-19. The protocol was immunoSEQ multiplex PCR, while the TCRdb copy is restricted to in-frame clones and leaves out a portion. The table lists around 82,000 clones, approximately 86% of them singletons. Sequencing used peripheral blood. Source of these receptors: a man older than 75 with COVID-19, enrolled during active disease.

This clone was seen just once. The J gene is TRBJ1-1, the V gene TRBV5-1; 8 nucleotides align to TRBD1. V lost 4 bases to trimming and J lost 4 bases; unmatched junction nucleotides: 6. The CDR3 covers 14 residues. From germline, CDR1 is SGHRS and CDR2 YFSETQ. The CDR3 reads CASSGQTGATEAFF. DNA for the CDR3: TGCGCCAGCAGCGGCCAGACAGGGGCCACTGAAGCTTTCTTT.

This sequence joins TRBV19 and TRBJ1-2; D gene uncertain. Germline V CDR1 and CDR2: LNHDA, SQIVND (reference sequence). CDR3 length equals 15 residues. Trimming left V 3 bases short and J 4 bases short, with 15 bases between. CDR3 DNA sequence: TGTGCCAGTAGTATCGGGGATTTGCAACCCTATGGCTACACCTTC. Its translation: CASSIGDLQPYGYTF.

As regards this clone: Mismatch with germline at one junction end may stem from a read error. The V gene is TRBV27, the J gene TRBJ1-3; 7 bases line up with TRBD1. The length of the CDR3 is 15 residues. Germline V gene lookup returns CDR1 MNHEY and CDR2 SMNVEV (reference sequence). CDR3 nucleotides: TGTGCCAGCAGTATGGGACAGACGCCTGGCAACACCATATATTTT. As protein: CASSMGQTPGNTIYF.